What follows are 29 T cell receptor beta chains derived from one specimen sequenced in a study of T cells in Graves' hyperthyroidism and ophthalmopathy (dated by TCRdb to the late 2010s). The library was built by means of multiplex PCR. Sequencing was carried out with an Illumina HiSeq 2000. The TCR beta CDR3 regions were amplified from RNA transcripts. A first-round RT-PCR of the TCR CDR3 used the HTBI primer set with the Qiagen OneStep RT-PCR kit. TCRdb cleaned the public reads at Q25 with fastp, built clones with MiXCR and kept in-frame beta chains. One record per CDR3 amino acid sequence lists the most common genes and DNA. A total of some 510,000 distinct CDR3 sequences appear in this sample, more than 45% of them only once. The top ten constitute 8% to 8.5% of the sample. Sequencing input: peripheral blood or thyroid tissue (not recorded which). The origin of the receptors is a woman in her late teens or twenties with Graves' hyperthyroidism. Donor details come from another sample of the same person, matched by shared clones.

Turning to this clonotype: Sequence at one end of the junction differs from germline and may be a read error. The chain carries TRBV7-3 and TRBJ1-2, with D unclear. The germline gives CDR1 SGHTA, CDR2 FQGTGA. The CDR3 length is 13 residues. In DNA, the CDR3 is TGTCCCAGCAGCCGCCCCGAAGCTACTGGCTACACCTTC. This gives the protein CPSSRPEATGYTF. Full variable domain (remainder filled in from reference TRBV7-3 and TRBJ1-2): GAGVSQTPSNKVTEKGKYVELRCDPISGHTALYWYRQSLGQGPEFLIYFQGTGAADDSGLPNDRFFAVRPEGSVSTLKIQRTERGDSAVYLCPSSRPEATGYTFGSGTRLTVV.

The CDR3 DNA follows: TGTGCCAGCAGCGTAGGGACTCTAGCGGGACAAGAGACCCAGTACTTC. This codes for CASSVGTLAGQETQYF. The rearrangement joins TRBV9 to TRBJ2-5; 9 nucleotides line up with TRBD2. The CDR3 runs to 16 residues. J was trimmed by 2 bases and V by 0 bases; bases with no gene match: 5. Germline CDR1 is SGDLS and CDR2 is YYNGEE.

This clonotype appeared a few times. The genes are TRBV7-2 and TRBJ1-1; D is undetermined. V lost 6 bases, J lost 5 bases, and 16 bases lay in between. Germline V gene data show CDR1 as SGHTA and CDR2 as FQGNSA. The CDR3 is 14 amino acids. For the CDR3, the DNA is TGTGCCAGCAGTCAAAGTAAAGGGTTGACTGAAGCTTTCTTT. This encodes CASSQSKGLTEAFF. Full variable domain (missing parts from reference TRBV7-2 and TRBJ1-1): GAGVSQSPSNKVTEKGKDVELRCDPISGHTALYWYRQSLGQGLEFLIYFQGNSAPDKSGLPSDRFSAERTGGSVSTLTIQRTQQEDSAVYLCASSQSKGLTEAFFGQGTRLTVV.

This sequence joins TRBV7-8 and TRBJ2-5; 9 bases match TRBD2. With V trimmed by 6 bases and J by 2 bases, 13 bases remained unmatched. There are 17 residues in the CDR3. The germline V gene has CDR1 SGHVS and CDR2 FQNEAQ. The CDR3 DNA reads TGTGCCAGCAGGCCCGCGGAGGGGACTAGCATACAAGAGACCCAGTACTTC. Its protein is CASRPAEGTSIQETQYF.

The chain couples TRBV7-2 to TRBJ1-4, with TRBD1 matching over 7 bases. Germline CDR1 reads SGHTA; CDR2 reads FQGNSA. The CDR3 totals 14 residues. Trimming at V came to 3 bases and at J to 5 bases, leaving 3 bases not matched to a gene. CDR3 bases: TGTGCCAGCAGCTTGACAGGGCCCAATGAAAAACTGTTTTTT. Amino acids: CASSLTGPNEKLFF.

The table lists this clonotype with many counts. V is TRBV24-1 and J is TRBJ2-2; weak D call: TRBD1 (6 bases). V was trimmed by 4 bases and J by 5 bases, leaving 13 bases between them. Per the germline V gene, CDR1 is KGHDR and CDR2 is SFDVKD. This CDR3 is built from 15 residues. The CDR3 DNA reads TGTGCCACCAGTGAGTTGACAGGAAGGACCGGGGAGCTGTTTTTT. Protein product: CATSELTGRTGELFF.

Points on this clonotype: This sequence may be a read error, since a much larger clone differs from it by one base. This chain links TRBV10-3 with TRBJ2-5; D may be TRBD1 (6 bases). V lost 4 bases and J 4 bases, leaving 16 bases between the germline ends. In germline, CDR1 is ENHRY, CDR2 SYGVKD. This CDR3 contains 15 residues. The CDR3, as DNA: TGTGCCATCAGTGGAGGGCAGACAGGCCGAGAGACCCAGTACTTC. Translation: CAISGGQTGRETQYF.

This CDR3 reads CSASLAGVSSYEQYF. CDR3 sequence (DNA): TGCAGTGCTAGTTTAGCGGGAGTAAGCTCCTACGAGCAGTACTTC. The chain employs TRBV20-1 and TRBJ2-7; the match to TRBD2 covers 9 bases. The V segment lost 3 bases and the J segment 0 bases; nucleotides outside the gene matches: 6. The CDR3 is made up of 15 amino acids. Germline CDR1 and CDR2: DFQATT and SNEGSKA (reference sequence).

This chain connects TRBV2 to TRBJ1-3, with a weak D call TRBD1 (6 bases). From germline, CDR1 is SNHLY and CDR2 FYNNEI. The CDR3 totals 14 residues. Trimming left V 6 bases short and J 8 bases short, with 17 bases between. The CDR3 region is CASSFRGGGDTIYF. As DNA, the CDR3 is TGTGCCAGCAGCTTCCGGGGGGGCGGAGACACCATATATTTT. Looking up the rest from reference TRBV2 and TRBJ1-3 gives the full variable domain: EPEVTQTPSHQVTQMGQEVILRCVPISNHLYFYWYRQILGQKVEFLVSFYNNEISEKSEIFDDQFSVERPDGSNFTLKIRSTKLEDSAMYFCASSFRGGGDTIYFGEGSWLTVV.

This clonotype turned up a few times. The chain links TRBV5-1 to TRBJ1-4, with a weak D call TRBD1 (5 bases). Trimming stripped 0 bases from V and 6 bases from J, with 9 bases between. The CDR3 length is 14 residues. Germline V lookup: CDR1 SGHRS, CDR2 YFSETQ. Here the CDR3 reads CASSLAGADEKLFF. The CDR3 nucleotides are TGCGCCAGCAGCTTGGCCGGGGCGGATGAAAAACTGTTTTTT.

The chain employs TRBV7-6 and TRBJ2-7, with D perhaps TRBD1 (6 bases). The end of the DNA fits TRBJ2-1 better, so the J call may be wrong. The germline gives CDR1 SGHVS, CDR2 FNYEAQ. The length of the CDR3 is 14 residues. In nucleotides, the CDR3 is TGTGCCAGCAGCTTAGCATCCCAGGGGAATGAGCAGTTCTTC. This gives the protein CASSLASQGNEQFF.

This clonotype showed up just once. This chain uses TRBV7-9 with TRBJ2-7, with D possibly matching TRBD2 (6 bases). Trimming cost V 1 base and J 7 bases, with 20 bases left between them. The CDR3 consists of 16 residues. The germline V gene encodes CDR1 SEHNR and CDR2 FQNEAQ (reference sequence). The CDR3, as DNA: TGTGCCAGCAGCTTAGTCCCCCCGGGCCAGGCGGGGGAGCAGTACTTC. It yields the protein CASSLVPPGQAGEQYF.

This clonotype was recorded only once. The chain joins TRBV2 to TRBJ2-5, with D unresolved. This CDR3 is 12 amino acids long. Trimming removed 7 bases from V and 3 bases from J, with 9 bases in between. Germline V gene lookup returns CDR1 SNHLY and CDR2 FYNNEI. The CDR3 region has the DNA TGTGCCAGCACAGGCAGGAAAGAGACCCAGTACTTC. It encodes CASTGRKETQYF.

This clonotype was seen only a few times. This sequence joins TRBV5-8 and TRBJ2-7; either TRBD1 or TRBD2 may fit D (5 bases each). Trimming removed 3 bases from V and 9 bases from J, with 10 bases in between. This CDR3 contains 11 residues. Germline values: CDR1 SGHTS, CDR2 YDEGEE. CDR3 in amino acids: CASSSGAGQYF. CDR3 coding DNA: TGTGCCAGCAGCTCCGGGGCCGGGCAGTACTTC.

The chain combines TRBV24-1 with TRBJ2-5; either TRBD1 or TRBD2 may fit D (5 bases each). Germline V gene lookup returns CDR1 KGHDR and CDR2 SFDVKD. The CDR3 totals 15 residues. Trimming removed 7 bases from V and 1 base from J, with 15 bases in between. The CDR3 sequence is CATSSSAGAQETQYF. The CDR3 nucleotides read TGTGCCACCAGCTCGTCAGCCGGGGCCCAAGAGACCCAGTACTTC.

Many counts were recorded for this clonotype. The chain carries TRBV29-1 and TRBJ2-7; 7 bases match TRBD2. V shed 4 bases, J shed 4 bases, and the junction held 4 bases outside the gene matches. The germline V gene encodes CDR1 SQVTM and CDR2 ANQGSEA. The CDR3 consists of 12 residues. CDR3 sequence: CSVGVAGYEQYF. As DNA, the CDR3 is TGCAGCGTTGGAGTAGCGGGTTACGAGCAGTACTTC.

This clonotype was detected ten times or more. The rearrangement uses TRBV6-5 and TRBJ2-7; D may correspond to TRBD1 or TRBD2 (5 bases each). CDR1 and CDR2 from the germline V gene are MNHEY and SVGAGI. Trimming removed 5 bases from V and 2 bases from J, with 13 bases in between. The CDR3 loop spans 14 amino acids. The CDR3 sequence: CASSAGGFTYEQYF. CDR3 in DNA: TGTGCCAGCAGTGCTGGGGGATTTACCTACGAGCAGTACTTC.

CDR3 residues: CASSQKRTDYEQYF. In nucleotides, the CDR3 is TGTGCCAGCAGTCAAAAAAGGACAGACTACGAGCAGTACTTC. The chain combines TRBV25-1 with TRBJ2-7, with D maybe TRBD1 (6 bases). Deletions cut 5 bases from V and 3 bases from J, with 14 bases between. Germline V gene data show CDR1 as MGHDK and CDR2 as SYGVNS. The CDR3 runs 14 residues.

The chain carries TRBV7-8 and TRBJ2-7; D may be TRBD1 (6 bases). Looked up from germline, CDR1 is SGHVS and CDR2 is FQNEAQ. This CDR3 is 16 amino acids long. The ends were cut back, 5 bases at V and 3 bases at J, with 20 bases in the middle. The CDR3 here is CASSRAWGPNLYEQYF. CDR3 nucleotides: TGTGCCAGCAGCCGTGCCTGGGGGCCTAACCTCTACGAGCAGTACTTC. Full variable domain (outside the CDR3, taken from reference TRBV7-8 and TRBJ2-7): GAGVSQSPRYKVAKRGQDVALRCDPISGHVSLFWYQQALGQGPEFLTYFQNEAQLDKSGLPSDRFFAERPEGSVSTLKIQRTQQEDSAVYLCASSRAWGPNLYEQYFGPGTRLTVT.

The chain carries TRBV7-9 and TRBJ2-5; TRBD1 aligns across 8 bases. After removal of 7 bases from V and 5 bases from J, the junction contained 9 bases not matched to a gene. The CDR3 contains 14 residues. Germline CDR1 is SEHNR and CDR2 is FQNEAQ (reference sequence). The CDR3 loop is CASNRADRDETQYF. The CDR3 DNA reads as TGTGCCAGCAACCGGGCGGACAGGGACGAGACCCAGTACTTC.

The rearrangement joins TRBV5-1 to TRBJ2-7, with 9 positions matching TRBD1. CDR1 is SGHRS, CDR2 YFSETQ, per germline. The CDR3 sequence is 14 residues long. After removal of 4 bases from V and 4 bases from J, the junction contained 6 bases not matched to a gene. This chain's CDR3 is CASSRADRGYEQYF. For the CDR3, the DNA is TGCGCCAGCAGCCGAGCGGACAGGGGTTACGAGCAGTACTTC.

The CDR3 coding sequence is TGCAGCGCGGGGCCGCTGACAGATACGCAGTATTTT. This translates into CSAGPLTDTQYF. The chain is built from TRBV29-1 and TRBJ2-3; TRBD1 or TRBD2 may be the D gene (5 bases each). Germline CDR1 and CDR2: SQVTM and ANQGSEA. This CDR3 spans 12 amino acids. V lost 7 bases and J 3 bases, leaving 11 bases between the germline ends.

In the case of this clonotype: This clone may be a read error of a much larger clone one base away. Here the CDR3 omits its conserved ending phenylalanine or tryptophan, so a read error is the likely source. The chain recombines TRBV4-2 with TRBJ1-2; D not resolved. This CDR3 region has 14 residues. Trimming cost V 0 bases and J 4 bases, with 9 bases left between them. Germline-derived CDR1 and CDR2 are LGHNA and YNFKEQ. The CDR3 sequence: CASSQDPLGYGYTL. The CDR3 DNA sequence: TGTGCCAGCAGCCAAGACCCACTCGGCTATGGCTACACCCTC.

This clonotype was detected only a few times. This rearrangement joins TRBV12-3 or TRBV12-4 to TRBJ1-6, with TRBD1 as a possible D gene (6 bases). There are 14 residues in the CDR3. The V gene lost 3 bases and the J gene lost 7 bases, with 10 bases spanning the gap. CDR3 sequence (DNA): TGTGCCAGCAGTTTTAACAGGGTCAATTCACCCCTCCACTTT. Amino acid sequence: CASSFNRVNSPLHF.

This clonotype was picked up a small number of times. The chain combines TRBV5-6 with TRBJ1-1; no definite D call. Germline V CDR1 and CDR2: SGHDT, YYEEEE. V shed 0 bases and J shed 1 base, with 10 bases lying between them. The CDR3 extends over 15 amino acids. The CDR3 DNA reads TGTGCCAGCAGCTTGGTAAACGTAGGGAACACTGAAGCTTTCTTT. This translates into CASSLVNVGNTEAFF.

Details on this clonotype: A much larger clone differs from this one at a single base, so this may be a read error. The chain uses TRBV15 and TRBJ2-2, with 11 bases aligning to TRBD2. V trimming: 8 bases; J trimming: 4 bases; junction bases outside the gene matches: 9. The CDR3 contains 16 residues. Germline-derived CDR1 and CDR2 are LNHNV and YYDKDF (reference sequence). The CDR3 DNA sequence: TGTGCCACCGGCCCCACTAGCGGGAGTAGCACCGGGGAGCTGTTTTTT. It encodes CATGPTSGSSTGELFF.

The J gene is TRBJ1-6, the V gene TRBV6-1; the match to TRBD1 covers 7 bases. J lost 7 bases, V lost 6 bases, and 3 bases had no gene match. The CDR3 is 13 residues long. Germline CDR1 reads MNHNS; CDR2 reads SASEGT. CDR3 protein: CASRQGINSPLHF. The CDR3 region has the DNA TGTGCCAGCAGACAGGGGATAAATTCACCCCTCCACTTT.

This clonotype occurred a few times. The V gene is TRBV7-2, the J gene TRBJ1-3; the D gene is possibly TRBD1 (5 bases). Germline loops: CDR1 SGHTA, CDR2 FQGNSA. This CDR3 spans 15 amino acids. V was pared by 5 bases and J by 0 bases, with 11 bases between. As DNA, the CDR3 is TGTGCCAGCAGCCCCGACAGCGACTCTGGAAACACCATATATTTT. Translating it yields CASSPDSDSGNTIYF.

The chain links TRBV20-1 to TRBJ2-7; 14 positions match TRBD2. The V and J ends lost 5 bases and 3 bases, in that order; junction bases with no gene match: 6. Germline lookup yields CDR1 DFQATT and CDR2 SNEGSKA (reference sequence). The CDR3 consists of 15 residues. The CDR3 DNA follows: TGCAGTGCTCAAGGGACTAGCGGGAGTATCTACGAGCAGTACTTC. It is translated as CSAQGTSGSIYEQYF.